The 13 T cell receptor beta chains in this list originate from one sample, sequenced in a study of blood T cell repertoires in COVID-19 (TCRdb year 2020). The library was built by means of the immunoSEQ multiplex PCR assay. TCRdb provides this immuneACCESS table in a form limited to in-frame rearrangements. Some clones are lacking; in checked studies, under half of them reflect an unresolved V gene, and why the rest are absent is not known. The sample includes fewer than 150,000 clones, with almost 85% observed a single time. Just under 3% of the sample comes from the top ten. Sequencing was carried out using peripheral blood. The receptors were sampled from a man between 50 and 59 years old with acute or convalescent COVID-19.

This clone was seen once. The V call is TRBV6-4, the J call TRBJ2-3; D ambiguous. This CDR3 spans 14 amino acids. CDR1 MRHNA and CDR2 SNTAGT come from the germline V gene. V lost 0 bases, J lost 1 base, and 5 bases lay in between. The DNA for the CDR3 is TGTGCCAGCAGTGACTCCACAGGCACAGATACGCAGTATTTT. This encodes CASSDSTGTDTQYF.

Only one count was recorded for this clone. This chain links TRBV2 with TRBJ1-2; D might be TRBD1 (5 bases). Trimming removed 2 bases from V and 3 bases from J, with 7 bases in between. Germline values: CDR1 SNHLY, CDR2 FYNNEI. The CDR3 has 13 amino acids. The CDR3 reads CASSESTDYGYTF. The CDR3 DNA reads TGTGCCAGCAGTGAATCGACAGACTATGGCTACACCTTC. The whole variable domain, remainder taken from reference TRBV2 and TRBJ1-2, is EPEVTQTPSHQVTQMGQEVILRCVPISNHLYFYWYRQILGQKVEFLVSFYNNEISEKSEIFDDQFSVERPDGSNFTLKIRSTKLEDSAMYFCASSESTDYGYTFGSGTRLTVV.

In this sample, this clone turned up once. The V call is TRBV12-3 or TRBV12-4, the J call TRBJ1-5; D is unresolved. Trimming shortened V by 3 bases and J by 6 bases, and 9 bases separated the two germline ends. The CDR3 length is 13 residues. The CDR3 protein is CASSFGDFQPQHF. For the CDR3, the DNA is TGTGCCAGCAGTTTCGGAGATTTTCAGCCCCAGCATTTT.

This sequence joins TRBV7-3 and TRBJ1-3; perhaps TRBD1 as D (6 bases). The CDR3 is 15 residues long. Germline CDR1 reads SGHTA; CDR2 reads FQGTGA. V was pared by 2 bases and J by 0 bases, with 8 bases between. CDR3 sequence reads: CASSLLGGSGNTIYF. Here the CDR3 DNA reads TGTGCCAGCAGCTTACTAGGGGGCTCTGGAAACACCATATATTTT.

The chain is built from TRBV30 and TRBJ1-2; D ambiguous. CDR1 GTSNPN and CDR2 SVGIG come from the germline V gene (reference sequence). The CDR3 sequence is 12 residues long. Trimming removed 2 bases at V and 4 bases at J, with 8 bases between. CDR3 sequence reads: CAWSPGSYGYTF. The DNA for the CDR3 is TGTGCCTGGAGTCCCGGGAGCTATGGCTACACCTTC.

For this clone: The identical CDR3 is also encoded by other nucleotide sequences in the sample. The chain carries TRBV7-8 and TRBJ2-2; possible D gene TRBD2, 6 bases. This CDR3 has 16 amino acids. The germline V gene encodes CDR1 SGHVS and CDR2 FQNEAQ. The ends were cut back, 1 base at V and 0 bases at J, with 9 bases in the middle. The CDR3 region has the DNA TGTGCCAGCAGCTTAGGCGGCGGGACGAACACCGGGGAGCTGTTTTTT. Amino acids: CASSLGGGTNTGELFF.

The chain has TRBV6-1 and TRBJ2-5; 7 bases are shared with TRBD2. The CDR3 has 15 residues. The J segment lost 6 bases and the V segment lost 2 bases, leaving 9 bases of the junction unmatched. Germline assignment: CDR1 MNHNS and CDR2 SASEGT. In DNA form, the CDR3 reads TGTGCCAGCAGTGAATATAGTGGGCGGGAGAAGACCCAGTACTTC. Translation: CASSEYSGREKTQYF.

The genes are TRBV5-4 and TRBJ1-1; 11 bases align to TRBD1. CDR1 and CDR2 (germline): SGHNT, YYREEE (reference sequence). V gave up 4 bases and J gave up 1 base; unmatched junction bases: 6. The CDR3 contains 16 residues. CDR3 residues: CASSTGTGGANTEAFF. The CDR3 DNA follows: TGTGCCAGCAGCACGGGGACAGGGGGAGCGAACACTGAAGCTTTCTTT.

The chain joins TRBV7-9 to TRBJ1-5; tentatively, D is TRBD1 (6 bases). The germline V gene has CDR1 SEHNR and CDR2 FQNEAQ (reference sequence). Trimming pared 5 bases from V and 4 bases from J, leaving 15 bases between. This CDR3 has 15 residues. This CDR3 reads CASSQTGSTNQPQHF. The CDR3 nucleotides read TGTGCCAGCAGCCAAACAGGGTCAACGAATCAGCCCCAGCATTTT.

This chain uses TRBV5-1 with TRBJ1-4; 8 bases map to TRBD1. V was pared by 0 bases and J by 6 bases, with 4 bases of the junction left unmatched. Germline lookup yields CDR1 SGHRS and CDR2 YFSETQ. This CDR3 comprises 15 residues. CDR3 bases: TGCGCCAGCAGCTTGGCCGGGACAGGCTATGAAAAACTGTTTTTT. Residues: CASSLAGTGYEKLFF.

The rearrangement links TRBV10-3 to TRBJ2-2, with 9 bases that match TRBD2. V was clipped by 2 bases and J by 2 bases; unmatched bases: 6. CDR3 length: 17 amino acids. In germline, CDR1 is ENHRY, CDR2 SYGVKD. The CDR3 DNA sequence: TGTGCCATCAGTGAGCCTAGCGGGACTAGCAACACCGGGGAGCTGTTTTTT. This encodes CAISEPSGTSNTGELFF.

The CDR3 coding sequence is TGTGCCAGCAGCCAAGGCGTCACCGGGGAGCTGTTTTTT. Its translation: CASSQGVTGELFF. The rearrangement links TRBV14 to TRBJ2-2, with D unresolved. The CDR3 runs to 13 residues. Trimming took 1 base from V and 4 from J, leaving 4 bases between them. The germline gives CDR1 SGHDN, CDR2 FVKESK.

For the CDR3, the DNA is TGTGCCAGCTCGCCGAGGTTGGCCGAGCAGTACTTC. This sequence encodes CASSPRLAEQYF. The V gene is TRBV18, the J gene TRBJ2-7; D ambiguous. V lost 6 bases, J lost 6 bases, and 12 bases lay in between. The germline gives CDR1 KGHSH, CDR2 LQKENI. The CDR3 has 12 amino acids.